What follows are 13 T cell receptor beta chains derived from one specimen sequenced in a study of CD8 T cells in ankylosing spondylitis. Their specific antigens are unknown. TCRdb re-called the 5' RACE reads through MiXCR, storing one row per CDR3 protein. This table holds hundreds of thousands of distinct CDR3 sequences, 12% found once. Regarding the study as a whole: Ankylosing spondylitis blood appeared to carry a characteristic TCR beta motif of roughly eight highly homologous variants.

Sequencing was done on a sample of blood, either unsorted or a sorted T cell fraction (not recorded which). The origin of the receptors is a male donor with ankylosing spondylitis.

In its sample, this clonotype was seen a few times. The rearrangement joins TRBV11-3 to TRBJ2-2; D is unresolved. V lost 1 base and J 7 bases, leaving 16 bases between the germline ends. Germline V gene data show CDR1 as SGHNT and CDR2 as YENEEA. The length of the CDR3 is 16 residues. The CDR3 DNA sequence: TGTGCCAGCAGCTTAGGTGTTGGGGAAGTTGACGGGGAGCTGTTTTTT. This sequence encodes CASSLGVGEVDGELFF.

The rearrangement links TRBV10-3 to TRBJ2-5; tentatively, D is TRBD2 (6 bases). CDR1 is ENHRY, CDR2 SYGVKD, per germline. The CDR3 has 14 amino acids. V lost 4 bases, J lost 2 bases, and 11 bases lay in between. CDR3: CAISGAGRQETQYF. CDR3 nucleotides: TGTGCCATCAGTGGGGCCGGGAGACAAGAGACCCAGTACTTC.

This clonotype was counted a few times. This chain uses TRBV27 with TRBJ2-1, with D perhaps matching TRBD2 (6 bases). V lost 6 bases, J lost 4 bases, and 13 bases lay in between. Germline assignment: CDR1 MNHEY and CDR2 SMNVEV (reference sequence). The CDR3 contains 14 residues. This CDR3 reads CASRVGEVYNEQFF. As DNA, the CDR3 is TGTGCCAGCAGAGTCGGGGAGGTGTACAATGAGCAGTTCTTC.

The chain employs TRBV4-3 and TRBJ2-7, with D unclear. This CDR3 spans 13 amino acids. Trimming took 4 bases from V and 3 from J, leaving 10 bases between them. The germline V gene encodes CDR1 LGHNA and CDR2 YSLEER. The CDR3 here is CASSPTTDYEQYF. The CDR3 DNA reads TGCGCCAGCAGCCCTACGACTGACTACGAGCAGTACTTC.

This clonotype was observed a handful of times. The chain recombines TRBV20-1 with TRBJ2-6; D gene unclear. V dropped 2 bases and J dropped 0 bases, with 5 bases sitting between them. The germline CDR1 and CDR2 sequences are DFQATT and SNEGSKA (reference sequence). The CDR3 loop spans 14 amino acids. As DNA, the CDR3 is TGCAGTGCTAGATTAGTCTCTGGGGCCAACGTCCTGACTTTC. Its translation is CSARLVSGANVLTF.

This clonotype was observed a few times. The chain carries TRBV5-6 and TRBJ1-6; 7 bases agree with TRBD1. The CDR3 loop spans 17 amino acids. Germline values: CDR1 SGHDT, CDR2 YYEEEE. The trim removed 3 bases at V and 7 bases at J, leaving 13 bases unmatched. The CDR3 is CASSSDVEDRMNSPLHF. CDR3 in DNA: TGTGCCAGCAGCTCGGACGTAGAGGACAGGATGAATTCACCCCTCCACTTT.

The CDR3 DNA is TGTGCCAGTGGGACAGGGAAGGTCACCGGGGAGCTGTTTTTT. Translated, it gives CASGTGKVTGELFF. The rearrangement links TRBV6-1 to TRBJ2-2; 9 bases match TRBD1. The V gene end was trimmed by 9 bases and the J gene end by 4 bases; junction bases not matched to a gene: 6. Per the germline V gene, CDR1 is MNHNS and CDR2 is SASEGT. This CDR3 has 14 residues.

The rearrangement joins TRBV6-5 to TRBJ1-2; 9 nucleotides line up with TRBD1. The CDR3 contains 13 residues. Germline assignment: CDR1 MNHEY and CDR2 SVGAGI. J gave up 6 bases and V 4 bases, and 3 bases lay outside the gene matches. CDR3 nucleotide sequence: TGTGCCAGCAGTTTCGACAGGGGGAATGGCTACACCTTC. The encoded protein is CASSFDRGNGYTF.

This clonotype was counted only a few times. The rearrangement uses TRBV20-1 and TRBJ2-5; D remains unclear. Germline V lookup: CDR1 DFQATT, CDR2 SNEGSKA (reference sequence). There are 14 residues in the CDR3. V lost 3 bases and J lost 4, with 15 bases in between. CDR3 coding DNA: TGCAGTGCTAGGACCCCTTCGGTGGGAGAGACCCAGTACTTC. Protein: CSARTPSVGETQYF.

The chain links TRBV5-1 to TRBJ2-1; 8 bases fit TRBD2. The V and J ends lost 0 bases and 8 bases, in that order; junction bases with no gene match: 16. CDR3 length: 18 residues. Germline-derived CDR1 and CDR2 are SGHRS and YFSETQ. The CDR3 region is CASSLAWTGGPVQDEQFF. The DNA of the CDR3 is TGCGCCAGCAGCTTGGCCTGGACGGGAGGGCCGGTTCAGGATGAGCAGTTCTTC.

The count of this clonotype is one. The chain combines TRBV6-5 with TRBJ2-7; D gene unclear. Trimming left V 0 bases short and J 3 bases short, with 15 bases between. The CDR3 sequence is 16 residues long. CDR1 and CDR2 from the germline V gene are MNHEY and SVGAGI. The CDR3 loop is CASSYSGARSFYEQYF. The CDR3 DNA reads TGTGCCAGCAGTTACTCGGGCGCGAGGAGCTTCTACGAGCAGTACTTC.

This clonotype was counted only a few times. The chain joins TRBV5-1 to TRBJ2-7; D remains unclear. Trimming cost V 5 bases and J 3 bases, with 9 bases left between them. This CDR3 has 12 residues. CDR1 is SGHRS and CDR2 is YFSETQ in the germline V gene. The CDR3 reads CASSKSHYEQYF. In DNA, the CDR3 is TGCGCCAGCAGTAAAAGCCACTACGAGCAGTACTTC.

CDR3 DNA sequence: TGTGCCAGCAGCTTAGCCCAATTAGCGGGAGGGCCAGCGGAGACCCAGTACTTC. Amino acids: CASSLAQLAGGPAETQYF. This rearrangement joins TRBV7-8 to TRBJ2-5, with 11 bases that match TRBD2. After removal of 0 bases from V and 5 bases from J, the junction contained 11 bases not matched to a gene. The CDR3 is 18 amino acids. CDR1 is SGHVS, CDR2 FQNEAQ, per germline.